This TCR beta chain is drawn from a study of CD8+ T cells in alopecia areata. Sequencing relied on a cDNA template that was reverse transcribed from extracted RNA. The method was immunoSEQ multiplex PCR; TCRdb's version includes in-frame clones alone and lacks a portion of them. The sample gives about 130,000 clones, 45% to 50% of which show up once; around 19% is in the top ten. The CDR3 totals 15 residues. CDR1 is GTSNPN, CDR2 SVGIG, per germline (reference sequence). Trimming removed 0 bases at V and 4 bases at J, with 15 bases between. The chain carries TRBV30 and TRBJ1-2, with TRBD1 as a possible D gene (6 bases). This TCR was recovered from a human donor with alopecia areata. Sequenced material: CD8+ T cells sorted from blood, taken at week 0. CDR3 residues: CAWSVRGAGGYGYTF. CDR3 DNA: TGTGCCTGGAGTGTACGGGGGGCTGGTGGCTATGGCTACACCTTC.